The 25 T cell receptor beta chains reported below all come from one sample, sequenced in a study of T cell changes during pregnancy in multiple sclerosis. Here immunoSEQ multiplex PCR was the method, and the copy in TCRdb shows in-frame clones only, minus some. The top ten clones hold roughly 1.5% of a sample with around 60,000 clones, approximately 92% of them seen once. Sequencing used peripheral blood, obtained in the second trimester of pregnancy. Receptors were obtained from a female donor with multiple sclerosis, enrolled in a pregnancy study.

The genes are TRBV7-6 and TRBJ1-4; 8 bases line up with TRBD1. V gave up 2 bases and J gave up 7 bases; unmatched junction bases: 12. This CDR3 has 17 residues. Germline CDR1 reads SGHVS; CDR2 reads FNYEAQ. The chain's CDR3 is CASSLQPPGTGGEKLFF. The CDR3 DNA sequence: TGTGCCAGCAGCTTACAACCCCCCGGGACAGGTGGTGAAAAACTGTTTTTT.

The chain uses TRBV11-2 and TRBJ2-2, with 10 positions matching TRBD1. This CDR3 has 15 residues. The ends lost 10 bases at V and 7 bases at J; junction bases unmatched: 12. Germline V CDR1 and CDR2: SGHAT, FQNNGV. The CDR3 spells CATVRDRGRGGELFF. CDR3 nucleotides: TGTGCCACTGTCCGGGACAGGGGAAGGGGCGGGGAGCTGTTTTTT.

For this clone: Other DNA sequences in the same sample also yield this CDR3. This sequence joins TRBV19 and TRBJ1-1; no definite D call. CDR1 is LNHDA and CDR2 is SQIVND in the germline V gene (reference sequence). The CDR3 has 13 amino acids. The ends were cut back, 4 bases at V and 4 bases at J, with 10 bases in the middle. CDR3 in DNA: TGTGCCAGTAGTACAGGAGGAGGCACTGAAGCTTTCTTT. It is translated as CASSTGGGTEAFF.

This clone was counted once. The V gene is TRBV30, the J gene TRBJ2-7, with D perhaps TRBD2 (6 bases). From germline, CDR1 is GTSNPN and CDR2 SVGIG (reference sequence). V dropped 2 bases and J dropped 5 bases, with 13 bases sitting between them. The CDR3 spans 13 residues. CDR3 nucleotides: TGTGCCTGGAGTTTCCGGAGGGCCGACGAGCAGTACTTC. Its protein is CAWSFRRADEQYF.

V gene TRBV7-3 combines with J gene TRBJ2-2; 8 nucleotides align to TRBD2. The CDR3 covers 16 residues. Germline lookup yields CDR1 SGHTA and CDR2 FQGTGA. V shed 4 bases and J 4 bases; nucleotides not matched to a gene: 8. The CDR3 DNA reads as TGTGCCAGCAGCTCTCCCAGCGGGAGTGGCACCGGGGAGCTGTTTTTT. This gives the protein CASSSPSGSGTGELFF.

The chain recombines TRBV19 with TRBJ1-5, with D possibly being TRBD1 (5 bases). Germline lookup yields CDR1 LNHDA and CDR2 SQIVND (reference sequence). V lost 4 bases, J lost 2 bases, and 18 bases lay in between. This CDR3 spans 17 amino acids. This chain's CDR3 is CASSTRWDSGGNQPQHF. The CDR3 bases are TGTGCCAGTAGTACTCGCTGGGACTCGGGGGGCAATCAGCCCCAGCATTTT.

The rearrangement links TRBV5-1 to TRBJ1-1; 9 bases match TRBD1. Trimming removed 2 bases from V and 3 bases from J; junction bases left unmatched: 11. This CDR3 has 17 residues. CDR1 and CDR2 (germline): SGHRS, YFSETQ. CDR3 residues: CASSFIPGQGRDTEAFF. The CDR3 DNA is TGCGCCAGCAGCTTCATTCCGGGACAGGGTCGGGACACTGAAGCTTTCTTT.

This chain connects TRBV30 to TRBJ1-1; the D is unclear. Germline V gene data show CDR1 as GTSNPN and CDR2 as SVGIG (reference sequence). The ends were cut back, 0 bases at V and 7 bases at J, with 9 bases in the middle. CDR3 length: 12 amino acids. The DNA for the CDR3 is TGTGCCTGGAGTGTACGAGGAGATGAAGCTTTCTTT. This encodes CAWSVRGDEAFF.

This chain joins TRBV27 and TRBJ1-1; D unresolved. V lost 5 bases and J lost 7, with 11 bases in between. The CDR3 extends over 12 amino acids. Germline V gene lookup returns CDR1 MNHEY and CDR2 SMNVEV (reference sequence). This chain's CDR3 is CASSHPPHEAFF. CDR3 coding DNA: TGTGCCAGCAGTCACCCTCCACATGAAGCTTTCTTT.

This rearrangement joins TRBV19 to TRBJ1-5; 8 bases map to TRBD1. The CDR3 contains 15 residues. Per the germline V gene, CDR1 is LNHDA and CDR2 is SQIVND (reference sequence). V was clipped by 2 bases and J by 5 bases; unmatched bases: 5. CDR3 amino acids: CASSINRGIDQPQHF. CDR3 nucleotides: TGTGCCAGTAGTATAAACAGGGGGATCGATCAGCCCCAGCATTTT. The full variable domain, completed using reference TRBV19 and TRBJ1-5, is DGGITQSPKYLFRKEGQNVTLSCEQNLNHDAMYWYRQDPGQGLRLIYYSQIVNDFQKGDIAEGYSVSREKKESFPLTVTSAQKNPTAFYLCASSINRGIDQPQHFGDGTRLSIL.

This clone ranks as medium-sized. The chain couples TRBV7-2 to TRBJ1-2; D is unresolved. Germline V gene data show CDR1 as SGHTA and CDR2 as FQGNSA. CDR3 size: 12 residues. V was pared by 3 bases and J by 1 base, with 3 bases between. CDR3 protein: CASSFINYGYTF. The CDR3 nucleotides are TGTGCCAGCAGCTTCATTAACTATGGCTACACCTTC.

Here the CDR3 reads CASSPGYEQYF. The CDR3 region has the DNA TGCGCCAGCAGCCCCGGCTACGAGCAGTACTTC. The chain links TRBV5-1 to TRBJ2-7, with D hard to call. Trimming stripped 4 bases from V and 3 bases from J, with 5 bases between. CDR1 is SGHRS and CDR2 is YFSETQ in the germline V gene. There are 11 residues in the CDR3.

This chain joins TRBV5-4 and TRBJ2-5; TRBD2 might be the D (6 bases). The ends were cut back, 0 bases at V and 1 base at J, with 10 bases in the middle. From germline, CDR1 is SGHNT and CDR2 YYREEE (reference sequence). CDR3 length: 15 residues. CDR3 coding DNA: TGTGCCAGCAGCTTGGGGCTAGCGCCCCAAGAGACCCAGTACTTC. Its translation is CASSLGLAPQETQYF.

The chain employs TRBV29-1 and TRBJ1-2, with D hard to call. Germline V lookup: CDR1 SQVTM, CDR2 ANQGSEA. This CDR3 has 12 residues. Trimming removed 3 bases at V and 3 bases at J, with 8 bases between. The CDR3 loop reads CSVDEGHYGYTF. CDR3 sequence (DNA): TGCAGCGTTGATGAGGGTCACTATGGCTACACCTTC.

This chain uses TRBV28 with TRBJ2-7, with D possibly TRBD2 on 5 matching bases. The CDR3 covers 13 residues. Per the germline V gene, CDR1 is MDHEN and CDR2 is SYDVKM. V gave up 5 bases and J gave up 2 bases, with 10 bases separating them. DNA for the CDR3: TGTGCCAGCAGTCGGACGGGGACCTACGAGCAGTACTTC. Translating it yields CASSRTGTYEQYF.

The chain employs TRBV19 and TRBJ2-7; TRBD2 is a possible D gene (6 bases). The CDR3 runs to 13 residues. V was pared by 1 base and J by 7 bases, with 11 bases between. Germline V lookup: CDR1 LNHDA, CDR2 SQIVND (reference sequence). This CDR3 is CASSIAGVTEQYF. CDR3 nucleotide sequence: TGTGCCAGTAGTATAGCGGGAGTAACTGAGCAGTACTTC.

J is TRBJ2-1 and V is TRBV6-1; 7 bases match TRBD2. The germline V gene encodes CDR1 MNHNS and CDR2 SASEGT. CDR3 size: 15 residues. The V and J ends lost 2 bases and 3 bases, in that order; junction bases with no gene match: 4. This CDR3 reads CASSESGNFYNEQFF. CDR3 DNA: TGTGCCAGCAGTGAAAGCGGGAACTTCTACAATGAGCAGTTCTTC.

The CDR3 DNA reads as TGTGCCAGCAGCGTAGGGACTAGCGGGAATGCTACAGATACGCAGTATTTT. This gives the protein CASSVGTSGNATDTQYF. The chain employs TRBV9 and TRBJ2-3; 12 nucleotides agree with TRBD2. CDR1 SGDLS and CDR2 YYNGEE come from the germline V gene. The CDR3 contains 17 residues. The junction had 5 bases not matched to a gene; V was cut back by 0 bases and J by 3 bases.

The chain recombines TRBV5-1 with TRBJ1-1; D is unclear. Germline values: CDR1 SGHRS, CDR2 YFSETQ. The CDR3 extends over 17 amino acids. The ends were cut back, 3 bases at V and 5 bases at J, with 23 bases in the middle. The CDR3 is CASSSYASRREGTEAFF. The CDR3 DNA reads TGCGCCAGCAGCTCATATGCGTCTCGGAGGGAAGGGACTGAAGCTTTCTTT.

V is TRBV10-3 and J is TRBJ2-3; TRBD2 agrees at 9 bases. V shed 7 bases, J shed 6 bases, and the junction held 14 bases outside the gene matches. The CDR3 totals 16 residues. Germline V gene sequence: CDR1 ENHRY, CDR2 SYGVKD. The CDR3, as DNA: TGTGCCATCAACGAAGGACTAGCGCAGAGTTCTGATACGCAGTATTTT. It translates to CAINEGLAQSSDTQYF.

The chain carries TRBV19 and TRBJ1-2; 7 bases fit TRBD1. The CDR3 is 15 residues long. J lost 5 bases, V lost 1 base, and 7 bases had no gene match. Germline V gene data show CDR1 as LNHDA and CDR2 as SQIVND (reference sequence). The CDR3 spells CASSIGGQVGYGYTF. CDR3 sequence (DNA): TGTGCCAGTAGTATAGGCGGACAGGTGGGGTATGGCTACACCTTC.

The V and J genes are TRBV29-1 and TRBJ1-5, with D maybe TRBD1 (6 bases). This CDR3 spans 12 amino acids. Looked up from germline, CDR1 is SQVTM and CDR2 is ANQGSEA. Trimming stripped 4 bases from V and 5 bases from J, with 9 bases between. CDR3 in DNA: TGCAGCGTTGGGGAGGGGGATCAGCCCCAGCATTTT. It codes for CSVGEGDQPQHF.

The rearrangement uses TRBV27 and TRBJ2-1; 9 positions agree with TRBD1. Germline-derived CDR1 and CDR2 are MNHEY and SMNVEV (reference sequence). The CDR3 loop spans 14 amino acids. With V trimmed by 7 bases and J by 2 bases, 3 bases remained unmatched. The CDR3 sequence is CASTRTGAYNEQFF. For the CDR3, the DNA is TGTGCCAGCACCCGGACAGGGGCCTACAATGAGCAGTTCTTC.

The chain joins TRBV7-9 to TRBJ2-1; a possible D gene is TRBD2 (6 bases). There are 15 residues in the CDR3. The germline V gene has CDR1 SEHNR and CDR2 FQNEAQ (reference sequence). Trimming cost V 1 base and J 7 bases, with 14 bases left between them. The CDR3 region is CASSLGGGKVNEQFF. In DNA form, the CDR3 reads TGTGCCAGCAGCTTAGGTGGCGGGAAGGTAAATGAGCAGTTCTTC.

V usage is TRBV7-7 and J usage is TRBJ1-3; the match to TRBD1 covers 7 bases. The CDR3 contains 13 residues. The V segment lost 3 bases and the J segment 4 bases; nucleotides outside the gene matches: 0. Germline V CDR1 and CDR2: SSHAT, FNYEAQ (reference sequence). CDR3 bases: TGTGCCAGCAGCTTGGGACAGGGAAACACCATATATTTT. Translation: CASSLGQGNTIYF.